The source of this T cell receptor beta chain is a study of beta chain features in type 1 diabetes. Overall study: Cell yields, age and gender were similar between patients and healthy donors. Regarding the study as a whole: Sampled from patients, naive, central memory and Treg TCRB repertoires appeared more similar than those sampled from healthy donors. All four CD4+ subsets of Type 1 diabetes patients contained TCRB CDR3s that were moderately but significantly shorter.

This clone was seen a few times. Its antigen is not identified. The authors sorted CD4+ naive, central memory, regulatory and stem cell-like memory cells via CD45RO/CCR7/CD25/CD127/CD95/CD27. The study reverse transcribed the entire isolated RNA, so it sequenced expressed TCRB transcripts. Here immunoSEQ multiplex PCR was the method, and the copy in TCRdb shows in-frame clones only, minus some. The sample records some 350,000 clones, around 9.6% being singletons. The source of this sequence is a man between 25 and 39 years old with type 1 diabetes. The sequencing input was central memory CD4+ T cells from blood.

CDR3: CASSQGRGTSYEQYF. As DNA, the CDR3 is TGTGCCAGCAGCCAGGGGAGGGGTACTTCCTACGAGCAGTACTTC. The chain employs TRBV14 and TRBJ2-7, with 7 nucleotides matching TRBD2. Germline lookup yields CDR1 SGHDN and CDR2 FVKESK. This CDR3 is built from 15 residues. After removal of 3 bases from V and 1 base from J, the junction contained 6 bases not matched to a gene.